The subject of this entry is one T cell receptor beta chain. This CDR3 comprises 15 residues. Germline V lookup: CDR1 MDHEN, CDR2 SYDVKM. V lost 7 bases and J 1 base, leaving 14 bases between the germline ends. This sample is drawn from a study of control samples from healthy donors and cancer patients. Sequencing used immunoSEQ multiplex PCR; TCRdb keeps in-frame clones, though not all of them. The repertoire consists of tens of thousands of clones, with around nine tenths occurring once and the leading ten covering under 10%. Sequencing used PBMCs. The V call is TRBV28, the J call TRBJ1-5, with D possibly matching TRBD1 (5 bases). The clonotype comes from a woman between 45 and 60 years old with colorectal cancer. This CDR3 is CASILGVRSNQPQHF. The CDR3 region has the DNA TGTGCCAGCATCCTGGGGGTACGAAGCAATCAGCCCCAGCATTTT.